This T cell receptor beta chain was sequenced for a study of shared clonotypes between healthy human individuals. The CDR3 is 14 amino acids. CDR1 and CDR2 from the germline V gene are SGHDN and FVKESK. The V gene end was trimmed by 5 bases and the J gene end by 0 bases; junction bases not matched to a gene: 2. Using immunoSEQ multiplex PCR, the repertoire was profiled, and TCRdb retains in-frame clones only, with some absent. The sample yields 2 million to 2.5 million clones, roughly 94% seen once. J is TRBJ2-7 and V is TRBV14, with 9 bases that match TRBD2. The sample consisted of naive CD4+ T cells sorted from blood. As to subset: CD45RA+ positively selected. The TCR was taken from a man between 18 and 35 years old in good health. The CDR3 sequence is CASSASGASYEQYF. The CDR3 DNA is TGTGCCAGCAGCGCTAGCGGGGCCTCCTACGAGCAGTACTTC.